Each of the 19 T cell receptor beta chains below was sequenced from the same sample in a study of T cells in Graves' hyperthyroidism and ophthalmopathy. Using RNA transcripts as the source, TCR beta CDR3 regions were amplified. The TCR CDR3 was amplified in a first-round RT-PCR using the HTBI primer set. TCRdb reanalysed the multiplex PCR reads using MiXCR and keeps one entry per CDR3 protein. The top ten hold roughly 5.5% of the sample, which has roughly 580,000 distinct CDR3 sequences, about 14% seen once. Sequenced: blood. These receptors were collected from a woman in her twenties or thirties with Graves' hyperthyroidism that later progressed to Graves' ophthalmopathy.

This clonotype was found many times. V gene TRBV18 combines with J gene TRBJ2-1, with 10 bases that match TRBD2. In germline, CDR1 is KGHSH, CDR2 LQKENI. The J segment lost 7 bases and the V segment lost 2 bases, leaving 5 bases of the junction unmatched. This CDR3 comprises 15 residues. The CDR3 DNA is TGTGCCAGCTCACCAATCCTAGCGGGGGCTAATGAGCAGTTCTTC. Its protein product is CASSPILAGANEQFF.

This clonotype was seen many times. The V gene is TRBV11-2, the J gene TRBJ2-3; D ambiguous. Trimming stripped 5 bases from V and 2 bases from J, with 2 bases between. The CDR3 has 11 residues. CDR1 is SGHAT, CDR2 FQNNGV, per germline. Here the CDR3 DNA reads TGTGCCAGCAGCGACACAGATACGCAGTATTTT. It specifies CASSDTDTQYF. Using reference TRBV11-2 and TRBJ2-3 for the parts outside the CDR3, the full variable domain is EAGVAQSPRYKIIEKRQSVAFWCNPISGHATLYWYQQILGQGPKLLIQFQNNGVVDDSQLPKDRFSAERLKGVDSTLKIQPAKLEDSAVYLCASSDTDTQYFGPGTRLTVL.

This clonotype has ten or more counts. The rearrangement joins TRBV5-1 to TRBJ1-5, with D unclear. Germline CDR1 SGHRS, CDR2 YFSETQ. The CDR3 consists of 13 residues. Trimming shortened V by 0 bases and J by 7 bases, and 8 bases separated the two germline ends. Here the CDR3 DNA reads TGCGCCAGCAGCTTGGGGCCCTTACAGCCCCAGCATTTT. This sequence encodes CASSLGPLQPQHF.

This clonotype showed up many times. This chain uses TRBV10-3 with TRBJ1-1; D unclear. The CDR3 totals 16 residues. The V gene lost 0 bases and the J gene lost 3 bases, with 14 bases spanning the gap. In germline, CDR1 is ENHRY, CDR2 SYGVKD. CDR3 coding DNA: TGTGCCATCAGTGAGTCTAACACCGCTGCCTACACTGAAGCTTTCTTT. Translating it yields CAISESNTAAYTEAFF.

This clonotype was seen at least ten times. The rearrangement links TRBV30 to TRBJ2-1; possible D gene TRBD2, 6 bases. With 4 bases removed from V and 6 bases from J, the gap between germline ends came to 19 bases. The CDR3 totals 15 residues. CDR1 is GTSNPN, CDR2 SVGIG, per germline (reference sequence). The CDR3 is CAWTLPGLLGNEQFF. As DNA, the CDR3 is TGTGCCTGGACCCTCCCGGGACTCCTTGGCAATGAGCAGTTCTTC.

The chain combines TRBV3-1 with TRBJ1-1, with D possibly TRBD1 on 6 matching bases. Trimming took off 1 base at V and 13 bases at J, with 16 bases between the two ends. CDR1 and CDR2 (germline): LGHDT, YNNKEL (reference sequence). This CDR3 is 13 amino acids long. The CDR3 DNA sequence: TGTGCCAGCAGCCAAGTAGGGGGGGCTTCCGTTTTCTTT. Its protein product is CASSQVGGASVFF.

This clonotype was counted ten times or more. The chain is built from TRBV19 and TRBJ1-2; D gene uncertain. Germline CDR1 is LNHDA and CDR2 is SQIVND (reference sequence). The CDR3 totals 16 residues. Trimming shortened V by 5 bases and J by 4 bases, and 20 bases separated the two germline ends. CDR3 sequence reads: CASSEPGFGSFYGYTF. For the CDR3, the DNA is TGTGCCAGTAGTGAACCGGGTTTCGGCAGCTTCTATGGCTACACCTTC. Drawing the rest from reference TRBV19 and TRBJ1-2, the complete variable domain is DGGITQSPKYLFRKEGQNVTLSCEQNLNHDAMYWYRQDPGQGLRLIYYSQIVNDFQKGDIAEGYSVSREKKESFPLTVTSAQKNPTAFYLCASSEPGFGSFYGYTFGSGTRLTVV.

The chain recombines TRBV12-3 or TRBV12-4 with TRBJ1-4; D is possibly TRBD1 (5 bases). The CDR3 extends over 16 amino acids. With 1 base removed from V and 7 bases from J, the gap between germline ends came to 16 bases. CDR3 DNA: TGTGCCAGCAGTTTAGGGGACGCCCGGGGTCCTGAAAAACTGTTTTTT. This codes for CASSLGDARGPEKLFF.

This clonotype occurred many times. The J gene is TRBJ2-7, the V gene TRBV7-2; possibly TRBD2 for D (5 bases). Trimming took 1 base from V and 7 from J, leaving 14 bases between them. Per the germline V gene, CDR1 is SGHTA and CDR2 is FQGNSA. The CDR3 contains 14 residues. The CDR3 coding sequence is TGTGCCAGCAGCTTAGACAGCGGCAACGGGGAGCAGTACTTC. Protein product: CASSLDSGNGEQYF.

This clonotype occurred many times. The V and J genes are TRBV11-2 and TRBJ2-7; possibly TRBD2 for D (6 bases). CDR1 SGHAT and CDR2 FQNNGV come from the germline V gene. V dropped 5 bases and J dropped 6 bases, with 11 bases sitting between them. The CDR3 extends over 12 amino acids. As DNA, the CDR3 is TGTGCCAGCAGCAGGGACTTTGCCGAGCAGTACTTC. Its translation is CASSRDFAEQYF.

This chain links TRBV18 with TRBJ2-5; D not certain. Germline values: CDR1 KGHSH, CDR2 LQKENI. This CDR3 region has 18 residues. V was shortened by 3 bases and J by 7 bases, with 27 bases between the two germline ends. The CDR3 DNA is TGTGCCAGCTCACCTCTAACCACCGGTGACGGACCTACGGGGACCCAGTACTTC. Translated, it gives CASSPLTTGDGPTGTQYF.

In this sample, this clonotype turned up once. This chain uses TRBV27 with TRBJ2-1, with 9 bases matching TRBD2. The CDR3 totals 14 residues. Germline trimming cut 5 bases from V and 6 bases from J; bases unmatched to any gene: 5. CDR1 and CDR2 (germline): MNHEY, SMNVEV (reference sequence). The CDR3 protein is CASSVAGVVNEQFF. CDR3 in DNA: TGTGCCAGCAGTGTAGCGGGAGTTGTCAATGAGCAGTTCTTC.

The chain links TRBV9 to TRBJ2-1, with 10 bases that match TRBD1. Germline CDR1 reads SGDLS; CDR2 reads YYNGEE. Trimming removed 1 base from V and 6 bases from J; junction bases left unmatched: 7. The CDR3 has 16 residues. The CDR3 reads CASSVREGTGANEQFF. CDR3 in DNA: TGTGCCAGCAGCGTAAGGGAGGGGACAGGGGCCAATGAGCAGTTCTTC.

This clonotype was picked up many times. V and J are TRBV6-1 and TRBJ1-1, with a possible D match to TRBD1 (6 bases). Germline V gene lookup returns CDR1 MNHNS and CDR2 SASEGT. CDR3 length equals 13 residues. The V end lost 7 bases, the J end lost 5 bases, and 14 bases lay between the germline ends. The CDR3 nucleotides read TGTGCCAGCAATCATATTAGGGGGACTGAAGCTTTCTTT. Its translation is CASNHIRGTEAFF.

The table lists this clonotype with a few counts. This sequence joins TRBV10-3 and TRBJ1-5; 7 positions agree with TRBD1. Germline CDR1 is ENHRY and CDR2 is SYGVKD. This CDR3 region has 13 residues. V shed 9 bases and J 4 bases; nucleotides not matched to a gene: 6. CDR3 sequence: CAINRGGNQPQHF. The CDR3 coding sequence is TGTGCCATTAACAGGGGAGGAAATCAGCCCCAGCATTTT.

At least ten counts were recorded for this clonotype. The rearrangement links TRBV28 to TRBJ2-1; tentatively, D is TRBD1 (5 bases). Trimming removed 2 bases from V and 10 bases from J, with 6 bases in between. The CDR3 runs 11 residues. Germline-derived CDR1 and CDR2 are MDHEN and SYDVKM. CDR3 coding DNA: TGTGCCAGCAGTTTACAGGGAGAGCAGTTCTTC. Translated, it gives CASSLQGEQFF. The full variable domain, in which reference TRBV28 and TRBJ2-1 provide the parts outside the CDR3, is DVKVTQSSRYLVKRTGEKVFLECVQDMDHENMFWYRQDPGLGLRLIYFSYDVKMKEKGDIPEGYSVSREKKERFSLILESASTNQTSMYLCASSLQGEQFFGPGTRLTVL.

The chain carries TRBV7-9 and TRBJ1-3; D gene uncertain. The CDR3 consists of 15 residues. Trimming took 4 bases from V and 0 from J, leaving 10 bases between them. Germline loops: CDR1 SEHNR, CDR2 FQNEAQ (reference sequence). The chain's CDR3 is CASSSGGDSGNTIYF. The CDR3, as DNA: TGTGCCAGCAGCTCAGGCGGAGACTCTGGAAACACCATATATTTT.

Regarding this clonotype: A much larger clone differs from this one at a single base, so this may be a read error. The V gene is TRBV28, the J gene TRBJ2-1; TRBD1 agrees at 8 bases. The CDR3 is 14 residues long. Germline-derived CDR1 and CDR2 are MDHEN and SYDVKM. V trimming: 6 bases; J trimming: 3 bases; junction bases outside the gene matches: 4. The CDR3 protein is CASSRDRSYNEQFF. The CDR3 DNA reads as TGTGCCAGCAGCCGGGACAGGAGCTACAATGAGCAGTTCTTC.

Comments on this clonotype: This may stem from a read error, because a much larger clone lies one nucleotide away. V is TRBV12-3 or TRBV12-4 and J is TRBJ2-1, with no clear D. V gave up 5 bases and J gave up 4 bases, with 12 bases separating them. The CDR3 has 14 amino acids. The CDR3 protein is CASSPRQEYNEQFF. CDR3 in DNA: TGTGCCAGCAGTCCGCGCCAAGAATACAATGAGCAGTTCTTC.